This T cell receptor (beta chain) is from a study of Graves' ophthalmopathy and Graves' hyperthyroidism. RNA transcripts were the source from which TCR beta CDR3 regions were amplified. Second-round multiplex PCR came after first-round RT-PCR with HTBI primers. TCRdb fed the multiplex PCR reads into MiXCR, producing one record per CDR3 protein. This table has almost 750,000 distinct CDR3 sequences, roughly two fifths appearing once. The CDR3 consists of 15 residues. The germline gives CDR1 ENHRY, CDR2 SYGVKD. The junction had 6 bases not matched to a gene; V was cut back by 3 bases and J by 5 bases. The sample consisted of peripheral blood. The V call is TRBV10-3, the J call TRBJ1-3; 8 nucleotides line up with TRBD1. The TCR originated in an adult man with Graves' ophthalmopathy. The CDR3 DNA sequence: TGTGCCATCAGTGAAAACAGGGGGTGGAGAAACACCATATATTTT. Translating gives CAISENRGWRNTIYF.